This TCR beta chain was observed in a study of blood T cell repertoires in COVID-19. The wider study: T cells, B-cell-depleted T cells, or PBMCs supplied cDNA or gDNA.

The data were produced by immunoSEQ multiplex PCR, yet TCRdb's version contains in-frame clones alone and is incomplete. The top ten hold 0.7% to 1% of the sample, which has over 450,000 clones, 80% to 90% seen once. Seattle participants joined during active infection and were tracked over time. Germline V gene sequence: CDR1 ENHRY, CDR2 SYGVKD. This CDR3 contains 15 residues. With 5 bases clipped from V and 0 bases from J, the junction kept 4 bases outside the gene matches. Sequencing was carried out using peripheral blood. The origin of this receptor is a man aged 18 to 30 with COVID-19, enrolled during active disease. The rearrangement links TRBV10-3 to TRBJ2-1, with 7 bases that match TRBD2. DNA of the CDR3: TGTGCCATCAGTCACCTAGCGGACTCCTACAATGAGCAGTTCTTC. Protein: CAISHLADSYNEQFF.